This TCR beta chain originates from a study of blood T cell repertoires in COVID-19 (dated by TCRdb to the early 2020s). For context, the study as a whole: Collaborator samples came from the United States, Italy and Spain and covered acute and convalescent phases of COVID-19. The material from the prospective study consisted of cDNA or gDNA derived from T cells, B-cell-depleted T cells, or PBMCs. The dataset comprised deeply sampled blood TCRbeta repertoires from subjects exposed to, actively infected with, or recovered from COVID-19. The repertoires were made available in a free public database intended to serve as a resource for research on the immune response to SARS-CoV-2. Samples were obtained from the ongoing ImmuneRACE study (first 160 participants) and from about 1,300 subjects provided by 6 global collaborators. Sample metadata almost always included a de-identified subject ID, COVID-19 status, age in years and sex. Where available, HLA class I and class II types were obtained from metadata supplied by the sample provider rather than from assay-based typing.

Points on this clone: Which antigen it targets is not known. Base qualities are not at hand, and no much larger clone is one base apart.

One collaborating source in Seattle enrolled patients during active infection and followed them longitudinally through the course of disease. The collaborating institutions used their own protocols to collect whole blood in K2EDTA tubes. Collaborator samples were shipped for TCRbeta analysis as frozen whole blood, isolated PBMCs, or DNA extracted from either sample type. The immunoSEQ Assay, a bias-controlled multiplex PCR, was used to amplify TCRbeta CDR3 regions from genomic DNA. Processing in the source paper ran as follows. Nucleated cell counts per sample were estimated from amplification of reference gene primers within the assay. Sequence reads were collapsed and filtered to measure the absolute abundance of every unique TCRbeta CDR3 rearrangement. Productive Simpson clonality was computed per sample as the square root of Simpson's diversity index over productive rearrangements. TCRdb took over this immuneACCESS table, retaining in-frame rearrangements with V and J assigned. Such tables are incomplete; in checked studies, under half of the missing clones stem from an unresolved V gene, and the remainder is unexplained. D and trimming come from the DNA, and the V and J calls and clone size come from that table. This sample lists some 110,000 clones; 80% to 95% were detected once. The ten largest clonotypes hold 2.1% of the sample.

What the study reported, not specific to this receptor: The amount of clinical and demographic metadata varied by source and participant and was provided uncurated.

The TCR sequence derives from a middle-aged man with COVID-19, enrolled during active disease. Sequencing was carried out using peripheral blood.

CDR3 region: CASSFSGNYGYTF. Read as DNA, the sequence is TGTGCCAGCAGCTTTTCGGGGAACTATGGCTACACCTTC. Recombination joined TRBV7-2 with TRBJ1-2, with the D segment identity uncertain. CDR1 and CDR2 (SGHTA, FQGNSA) derive from the germline V gene. The junction shows trimming of 3 bases on V and 2 bases on J, plus 7 bases between the germline ends. Its CDR3 holds 13 amino acids, cysteine through phenylalanine. The DNA shown is the 39-base CDR3, in frame from base 1. The reference TRBV7-2 and TRBJ1-2 proteins fill in what lies around the CDR3, so the full variable domain reads GAGVSQSPSNKVTEKGKDVELRCDPISGHTALYWYRQSLGQGLEFLIYFQGNSAPDKSGLPSDRFSAERTGGSVSTLTIQRTQQEDSAVYLCASSFSGNYGYTFGSGTRLTVV.